The following is a T cell receptor (beta chain) sequence with its context. The data stem from a study of shared clonotypes between healthy human individuals. Profiled with immunoSEQ multiplex PCR; TCRdb holds only in-frame clones, not every one. The sample shows about 2.1 million clones, about 93% of them seen only once. Terminally differentiated effector memory CD45RA+ cells were excluded by CCR7 positive selection of CD45RO-negative cells. This sequence originates from a man aged 18 to 29 in good health. Some clones in this sample may be carry-over from other donors' samples. Sequences were obtained from naive CD8+ T cells from PBMCs.

The CDR3 region has the DNA TGTGCCAGCAGCTCAGCGGGACCCACTAGCTGGAACATTCAGTACTTC. This sequence encodes CASSSAGPTSWNIQYF. This sequence joins TRBV7-9 and TRBJ2-4, with 7 positions matching TRBD2. With 4 bases clipped from V and 7 bases from J, the junction kept 13 bases outside the gene matches. Germline CDR1 is SEHNR and CDR2 is FQNEAQ (reference sequence). The CDR3 covers 16 residues.